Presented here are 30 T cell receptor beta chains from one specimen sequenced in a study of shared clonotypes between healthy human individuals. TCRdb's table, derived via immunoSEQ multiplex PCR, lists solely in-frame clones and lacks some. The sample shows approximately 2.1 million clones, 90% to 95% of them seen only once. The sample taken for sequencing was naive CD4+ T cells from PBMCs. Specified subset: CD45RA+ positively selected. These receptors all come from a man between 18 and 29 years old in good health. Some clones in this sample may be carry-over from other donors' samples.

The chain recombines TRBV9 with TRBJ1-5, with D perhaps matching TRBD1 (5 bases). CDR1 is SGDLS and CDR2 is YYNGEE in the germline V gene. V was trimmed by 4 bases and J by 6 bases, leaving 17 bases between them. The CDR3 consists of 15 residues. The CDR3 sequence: CASSPGAVGIQPQHF. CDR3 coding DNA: TGTGCCAGCAGCCCCGGGGCCGTCGGAATTCAGCCCCAGCATTTT.

The CDR3 loop reads CASSQSGQVSYEQYF. The DNA for the CDR3 is TGTGCCAGCAGCCAGTCGGGACAGGTCTCCTACGAGCAGTACTTC. The rearrangement links TRBV14 to TRBJ2-7, with 8 nucleotides matching TRBD1. Germline CDR1 SGHDN, CDR2 FVKESK. The J segment lost 0 bases and the V segment lost 3 bases, leaving 4 bases of the junction unmatched. The CDR3 has 15 amino acids.

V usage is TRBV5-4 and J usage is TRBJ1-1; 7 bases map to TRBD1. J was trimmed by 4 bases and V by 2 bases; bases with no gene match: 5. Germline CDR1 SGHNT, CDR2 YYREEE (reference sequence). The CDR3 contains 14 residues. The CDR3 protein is CASSFPGTATEAFF. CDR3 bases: TGTGCCAGCAGCTTCCCCGGGACAGCCACTGAAGCTTTCTTT. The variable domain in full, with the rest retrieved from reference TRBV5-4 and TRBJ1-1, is ETGVTQSPTHLIKTRGQQVTLRCSSQSGHNTVSWYQQALGQGPQFIFQYYREEENGRGNFPPRFSGLQFPNYSSELNVNALELDDSALYLCASSFPGTATEAFFGQGTRLTVV.

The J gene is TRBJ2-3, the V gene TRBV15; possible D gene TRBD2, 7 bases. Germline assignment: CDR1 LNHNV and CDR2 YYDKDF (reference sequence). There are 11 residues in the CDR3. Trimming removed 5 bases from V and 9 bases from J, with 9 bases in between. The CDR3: CATSGGATQYF. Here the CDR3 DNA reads TGTGCCACCAGCGGGGGGGCAACGCAGTATTTT.

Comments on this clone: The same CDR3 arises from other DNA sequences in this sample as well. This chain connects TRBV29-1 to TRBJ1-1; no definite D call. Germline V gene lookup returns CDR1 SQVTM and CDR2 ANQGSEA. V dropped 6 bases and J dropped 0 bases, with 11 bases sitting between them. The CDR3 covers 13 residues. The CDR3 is CSVAGRLNTEAFF. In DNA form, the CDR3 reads TGCAGCGTGGCCGGTAGGCTGAACACTGAAGCTTTCTTT.

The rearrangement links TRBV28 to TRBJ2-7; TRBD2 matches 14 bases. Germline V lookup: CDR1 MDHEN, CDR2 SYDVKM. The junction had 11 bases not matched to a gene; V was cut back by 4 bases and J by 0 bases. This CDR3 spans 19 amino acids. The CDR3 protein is CASSSPGTSGRGFSYEQYF. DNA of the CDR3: TGTGCCAGCAGTTCCCCGGGGACTAGCGGGAGAGGGTTCTCCTACGAGCAGTACTTC.

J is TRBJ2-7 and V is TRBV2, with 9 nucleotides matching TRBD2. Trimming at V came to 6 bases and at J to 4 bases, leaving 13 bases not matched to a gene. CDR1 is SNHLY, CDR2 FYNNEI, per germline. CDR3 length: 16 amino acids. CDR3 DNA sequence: TGTGCCAGCAGGGGTCCTGGTGCTAGCGGGATGTACGAGCAGTACTTC. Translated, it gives CASRGPGASGMYEQYF.

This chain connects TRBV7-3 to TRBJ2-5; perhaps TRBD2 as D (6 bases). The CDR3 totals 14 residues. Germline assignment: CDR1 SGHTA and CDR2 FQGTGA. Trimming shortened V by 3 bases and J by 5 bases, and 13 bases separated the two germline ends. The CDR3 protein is CASSLGGTRETQYF. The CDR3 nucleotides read TGTGCCAGCAGCTTGGGGGGAACTCGCGAGACCCAGTACTTC.

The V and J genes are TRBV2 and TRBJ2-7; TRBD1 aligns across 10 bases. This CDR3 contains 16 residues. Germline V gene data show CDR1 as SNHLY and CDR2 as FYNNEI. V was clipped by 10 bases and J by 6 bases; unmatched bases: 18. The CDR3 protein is CATKGWGRDRGFEQYF. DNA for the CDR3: TGTGCCACCAAAGGCTGGGGCCGGGACAGGGGTTTCGAGCAGTACTTC.

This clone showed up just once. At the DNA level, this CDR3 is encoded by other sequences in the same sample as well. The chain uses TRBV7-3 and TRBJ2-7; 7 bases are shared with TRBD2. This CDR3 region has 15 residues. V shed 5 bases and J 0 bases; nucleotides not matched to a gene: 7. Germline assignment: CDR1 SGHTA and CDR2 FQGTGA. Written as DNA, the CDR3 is TGTGCCAGCAGCCTTGGGGCTAGCGGCTCCTACGAGCAGTACTTC. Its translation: CASSLGASGSYEQYF.

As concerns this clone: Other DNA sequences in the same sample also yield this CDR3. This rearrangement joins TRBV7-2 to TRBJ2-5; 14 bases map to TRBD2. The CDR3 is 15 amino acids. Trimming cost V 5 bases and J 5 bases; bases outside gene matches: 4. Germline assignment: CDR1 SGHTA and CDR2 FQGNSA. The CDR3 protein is CASSQGLAGVETQYF. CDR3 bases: TGTGCCAGCAGCCAGGGACTAGCGGGAGTGGAGACCCAGTACTTC.

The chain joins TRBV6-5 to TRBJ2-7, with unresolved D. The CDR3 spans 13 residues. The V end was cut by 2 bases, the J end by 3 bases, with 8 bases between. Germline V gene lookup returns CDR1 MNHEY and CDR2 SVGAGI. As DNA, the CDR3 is TGTGCCAGCAGTTACCAACTACGCTACGAGCAGTACTTC. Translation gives CASSYQLRYEQYF.

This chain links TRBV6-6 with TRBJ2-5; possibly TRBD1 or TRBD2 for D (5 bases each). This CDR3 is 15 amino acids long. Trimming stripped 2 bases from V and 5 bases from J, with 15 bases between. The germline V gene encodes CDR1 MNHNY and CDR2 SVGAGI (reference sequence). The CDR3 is CASSYTRVEGETQYF. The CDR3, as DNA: TGTGCCAGCAGTTACACCCGCGTTGAGGGGGAGACCCAGTACTTC.

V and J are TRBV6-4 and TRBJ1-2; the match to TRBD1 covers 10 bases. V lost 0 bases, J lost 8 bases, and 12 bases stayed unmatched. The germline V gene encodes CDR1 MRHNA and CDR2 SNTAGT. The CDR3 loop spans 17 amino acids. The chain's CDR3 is CASSDSLGQGTTGGYTF. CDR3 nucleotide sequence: TGTGCCAGCAGTGACTCTTTGGGACAGGGGACAACTGGCGGCTACACCTTC.

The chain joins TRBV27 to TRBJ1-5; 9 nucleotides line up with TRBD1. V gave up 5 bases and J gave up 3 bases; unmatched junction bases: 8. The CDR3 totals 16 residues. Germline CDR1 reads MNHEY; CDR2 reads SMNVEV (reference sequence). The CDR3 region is CASSRQGQGANQPQHF. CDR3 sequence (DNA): TGTGCCAGCAGTCGACAGGGACAGGGCGCCAATCAGCCCCAGCATTTT.

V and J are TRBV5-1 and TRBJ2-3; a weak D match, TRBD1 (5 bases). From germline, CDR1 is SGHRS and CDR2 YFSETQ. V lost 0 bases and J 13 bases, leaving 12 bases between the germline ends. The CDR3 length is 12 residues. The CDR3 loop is CASSLGGPDKYF. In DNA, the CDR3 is TGCGCCAGCAGCTTGGGGGGTCCGGACAAGTATTTT.

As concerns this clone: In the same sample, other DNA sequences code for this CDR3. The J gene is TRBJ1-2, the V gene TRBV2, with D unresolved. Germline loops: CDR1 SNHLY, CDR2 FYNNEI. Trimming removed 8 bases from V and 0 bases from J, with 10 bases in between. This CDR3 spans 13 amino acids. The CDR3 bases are TGTGCCAGCTCCGGGGTCCCTAACTATGGCTACACCTTC. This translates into CASSGVPNYGYTF.

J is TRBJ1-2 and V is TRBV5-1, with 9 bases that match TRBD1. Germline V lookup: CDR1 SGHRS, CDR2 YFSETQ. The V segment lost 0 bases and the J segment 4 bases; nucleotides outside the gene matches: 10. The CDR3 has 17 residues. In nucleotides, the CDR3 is TGCGCCAGCAGCTTGGTGTTCGAGGGACAGGGTGGCTATGGCTACACCTTC. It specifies CASSLVFEGQGGYGYTF.

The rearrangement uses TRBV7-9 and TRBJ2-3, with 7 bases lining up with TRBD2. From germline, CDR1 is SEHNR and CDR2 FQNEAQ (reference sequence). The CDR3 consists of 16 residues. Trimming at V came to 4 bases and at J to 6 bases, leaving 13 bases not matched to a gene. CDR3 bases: TGTGCCAGCAGCTCCGTCCCTAGCGGTATAGGGGATACGCAGTATTTT. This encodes CASSSVPSGIGDTQYF.

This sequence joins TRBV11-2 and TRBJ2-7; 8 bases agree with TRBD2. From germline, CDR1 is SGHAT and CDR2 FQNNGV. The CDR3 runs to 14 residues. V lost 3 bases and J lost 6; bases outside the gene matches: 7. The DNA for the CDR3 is TGTGCCAGCAGCTTTGTATACGCGGGAGGCGAGCAGTACTTC. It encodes CASSFVYAGGEQYF. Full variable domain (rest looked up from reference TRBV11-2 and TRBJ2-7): EAGVAQSPRYKIIEKRQSVAFWCNPISGHATLYWYQQILGQGPKLLIQFQNNGVVDDSQLPKDRFSAERLKGVDSTLKIQPAKLEDSAVYLCASSFVYAGGEQYFGPGTRLTVT.

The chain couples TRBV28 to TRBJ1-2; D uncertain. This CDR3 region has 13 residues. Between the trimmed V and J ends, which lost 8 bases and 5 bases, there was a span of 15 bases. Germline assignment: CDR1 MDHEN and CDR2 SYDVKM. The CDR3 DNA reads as TGTGCCAGCGTTCAAACCGGGGTTTATGGCTACACCTTC. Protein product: CASVQTGVYGYTF.

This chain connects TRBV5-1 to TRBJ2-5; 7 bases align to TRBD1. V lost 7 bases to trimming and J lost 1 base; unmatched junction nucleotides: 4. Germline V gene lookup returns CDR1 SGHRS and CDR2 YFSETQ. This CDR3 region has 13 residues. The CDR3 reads CASGQGVQETQYF. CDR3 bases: TGCGCCAGCGGTCAGGGGGTCCAAGAGACCCAGTACTTC.

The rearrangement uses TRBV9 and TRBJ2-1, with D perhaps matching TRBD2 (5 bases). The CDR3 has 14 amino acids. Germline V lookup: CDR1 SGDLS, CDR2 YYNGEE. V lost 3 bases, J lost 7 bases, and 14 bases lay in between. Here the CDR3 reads CASSASPDYNEQFF. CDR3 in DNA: TGTGCCAGCAGCGCCTCCCCAGACTATAATGAGCAGTTCTTC.

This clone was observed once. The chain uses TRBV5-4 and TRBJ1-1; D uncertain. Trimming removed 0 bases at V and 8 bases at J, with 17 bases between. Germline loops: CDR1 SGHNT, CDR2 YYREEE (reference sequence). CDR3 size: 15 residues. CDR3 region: CASSLELQTLGEAFF. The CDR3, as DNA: TGTGCCAGCAGCTTGGAACTGCAAACACTGGGGGAAGCTTTCTTT.

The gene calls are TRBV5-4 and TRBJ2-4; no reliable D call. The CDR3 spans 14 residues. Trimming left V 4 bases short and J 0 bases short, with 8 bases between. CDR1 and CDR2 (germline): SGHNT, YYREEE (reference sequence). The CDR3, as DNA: TGTGCCAGCAGCGCGGAGAGAGCCAAAAACATTCAGTACTTC. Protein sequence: CASSAERAKNIQYF.

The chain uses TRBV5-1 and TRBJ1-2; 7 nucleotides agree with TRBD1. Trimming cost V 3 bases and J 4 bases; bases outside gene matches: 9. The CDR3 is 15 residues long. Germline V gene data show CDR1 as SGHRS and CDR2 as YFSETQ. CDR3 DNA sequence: TGCGCCAGCAGCTCGACCGGGACAGAGCTCTATGGCTACACCTTC. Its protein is CASSSTGTELYGYTF.

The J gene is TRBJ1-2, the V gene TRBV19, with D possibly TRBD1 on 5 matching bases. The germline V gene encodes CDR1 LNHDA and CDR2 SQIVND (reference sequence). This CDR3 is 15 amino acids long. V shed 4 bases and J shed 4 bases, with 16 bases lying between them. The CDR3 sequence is CASSTGRARGYGYTF. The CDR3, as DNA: TGTGCCAGTAGTACTGGCAGGGCTCGCGGCTATGGCTACACCTTC.

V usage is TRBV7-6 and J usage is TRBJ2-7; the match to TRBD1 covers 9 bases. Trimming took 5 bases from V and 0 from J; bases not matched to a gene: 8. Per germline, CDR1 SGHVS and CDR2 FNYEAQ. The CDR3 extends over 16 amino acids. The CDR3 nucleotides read TGTGCCAGCAGCCCTGTGACAGGGGGGAGCTCCTACGAGCAGTACTTC. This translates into CASSPVTGGSSYEQYF.

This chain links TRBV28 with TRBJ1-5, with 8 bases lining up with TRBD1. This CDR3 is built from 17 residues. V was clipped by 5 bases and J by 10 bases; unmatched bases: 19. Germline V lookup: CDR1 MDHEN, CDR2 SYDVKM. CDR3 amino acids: CASSPPNGQGTTKPQHF. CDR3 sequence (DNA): TGTGCCAGCAGTCCTCCTAACGGACAGGGAACCACGAAACCCCAGCATTTT.

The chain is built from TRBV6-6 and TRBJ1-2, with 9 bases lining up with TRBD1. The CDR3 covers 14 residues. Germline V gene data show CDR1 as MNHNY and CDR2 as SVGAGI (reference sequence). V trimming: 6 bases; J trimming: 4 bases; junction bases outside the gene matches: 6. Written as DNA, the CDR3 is TGTGCCAGCAGATCGGGACAGGGAATCTATGGCTACACCTTC. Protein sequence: CASRSGQGIYGYTF.